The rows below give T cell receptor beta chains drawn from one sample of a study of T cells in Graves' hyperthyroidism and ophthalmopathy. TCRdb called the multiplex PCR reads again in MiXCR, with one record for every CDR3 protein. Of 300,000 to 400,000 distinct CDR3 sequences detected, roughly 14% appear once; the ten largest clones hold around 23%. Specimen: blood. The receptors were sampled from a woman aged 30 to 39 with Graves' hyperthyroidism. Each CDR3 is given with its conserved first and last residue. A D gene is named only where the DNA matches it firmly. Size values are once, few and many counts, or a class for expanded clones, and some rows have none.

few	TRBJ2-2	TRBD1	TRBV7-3	TGTGCCAGCAGCAGGGGACAGGGAGGGACCGGGGAGCTGTTTTTT	CASSRGQGGTGELFF
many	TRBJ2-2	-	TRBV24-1	TGTGCCACCCAGGGACGGGCCGCCGGGGAGCTGTTTTTT	CATQGRAAGELFF
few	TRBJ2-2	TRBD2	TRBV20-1	TGCAGTGGGTCCCCAAGCGGGACGAACACCGGGGAGCTGTTTTTT	CSGSPSGTNTGELFF
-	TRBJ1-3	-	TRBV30	TGTGCCTGGAGTTTTCAAGCAGACACCATATATTTT	CAWSFQADTIYF
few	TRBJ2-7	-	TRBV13	TGTGCCAGCAGCCTAGGGCACTCCTACGAGCAGTACTTC	CASSLGHSYEQYF
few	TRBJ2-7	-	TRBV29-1	TGCAGCGTTGGGTCCGGGACAACCTACGAGCAGTACTTC	CSVGSGTTYEQYF
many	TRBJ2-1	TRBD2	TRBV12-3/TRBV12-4	TGTGCCAGCAGTTTAGCGGGAGGGATCAATGAGCAGTTCTTC	CASSLAGGINEQFF
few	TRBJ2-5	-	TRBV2	TGTGCCAGCAGTGAAGCGCTAAGGGGAAAAGAGACCCAGTACTTC	CASSEALRGKETQYF
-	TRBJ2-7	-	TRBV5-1	TGCGCCAGCACAGCCGGGACTTACGGCTACGAGCAGTACTTC	CASTAGTYGYEQYF
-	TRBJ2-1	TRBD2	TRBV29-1	TGCAGCGTTCAGGGCGGGAGCCACCCCGGCAATGAGCAGTTCTTC	CSVQGGSHPGNEQFF
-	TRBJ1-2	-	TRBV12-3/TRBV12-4	TGTGCCAGCAGGCAAACCCCTTCGGGCCCTCCATATGGCTACACCTTC	CASRQTPSGPPYGYTF
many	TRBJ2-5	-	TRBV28	TGTGCCAGCAGTTCTAGGGAATTGTTGCGGGAGACCCAGTACTTC	CASSSRELLRETQYF
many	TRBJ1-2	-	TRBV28	TGTGCCAGCAGTCTCGTCGGTGTCGGGGACCCCCGCTATGGCTACACCTTC	CASSLVGVGDPRYGYTF
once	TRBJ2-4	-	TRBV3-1	TGTGCCAGCAGCCCTAGCAGGTCTCCAAACATTCAGTACTTC	CASSPSRSPNIQYF
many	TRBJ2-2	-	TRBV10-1	TGCGCCAGCAGTGAGAACGCGAGTCCCGGGGAGCTGTTTTTT	CASSENASPGELFF
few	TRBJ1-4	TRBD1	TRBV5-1	TGCGCCAGCAGCTTTACCGGGACAGGGACTAATGAAAAACTGTTTTTT	CASSFTGTGTNEKLFF
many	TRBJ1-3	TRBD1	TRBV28	TGTGCCAGCCAAGGGGGCGCATCAGGAAACACCATATATTTT	CASQGGASGNTIYF
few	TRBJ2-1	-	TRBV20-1	TGCAGTGTTGCCGAGCAGTTCTTC	CSVAEQFF
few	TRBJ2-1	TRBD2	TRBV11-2	TGCACCCAGAGCGGGAGGGCCGGGGATGGGCAGTTCTTC	CTQSGRAGDGQFF
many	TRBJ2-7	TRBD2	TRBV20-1	TGCAGTACCTCTGGACTAGCGGGAGGACTATACGAGCAGTACTTC	CSTSGLAGGLYEQYF
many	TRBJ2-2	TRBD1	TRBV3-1	TGTGCCAGCAGCCATTCTCGGGACAGGCGCGGGACCGGGGAGCTGTTTTTT	CASSHSRDRRGTGELFF
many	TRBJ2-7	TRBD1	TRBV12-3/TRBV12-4	TGTGCCCATTACTTAACAGGGGGGACCTACGAGCAGTACTTC	CAHYLTGGTYEQYF
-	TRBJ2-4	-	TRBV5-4	TGTGCCAGCAGCTTGGCTGGGATTTCCAAAAACATTCAGTACTTC	CASSLAGISKNIQYF
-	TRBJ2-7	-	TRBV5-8	TGTGCCAGCAGGGACAGGACTACCTACGAGCAGTACTTC	CASRDRTTYEQYF
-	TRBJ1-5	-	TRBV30	TGTGCCTGGCGAAATTGGGGGAGCAATCAGCCCCAGCATTTT	CAWRNWGSNQPQHF
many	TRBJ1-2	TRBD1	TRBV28	TGTGCCAGCAGTTTATTACAGGGGGACTATGGCTACACCTTC	CASSLLQGDYGYTF
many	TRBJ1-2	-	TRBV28	TGTGCCAGCAGTTTACCTGGTCGCAACTATGGCTACACCTTC	CASSLPGRNYGYTF
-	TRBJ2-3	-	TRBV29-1	TGCAGCAGCCTCGGGGCTAGCGTCACAGATACGCAGTATTTT	CSSLGASVTDTQYF
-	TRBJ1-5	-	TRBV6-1	TGTGCCAGCAGGGGCTCGGAGGGCAATCAGCCCCAGCATTTT	CASRGSEGNQPQHF
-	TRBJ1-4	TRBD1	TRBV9	TGTGCCAGCAGCGTATCTGGGACAGGGGAAGAAAAACTGTTTTTT	CASSVSGTGEEKLFF
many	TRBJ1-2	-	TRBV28	TGTGCCAGCACCCTGCGGAGGGCCGCGGGCTACACCTTC	CASTLRRAAGYTF
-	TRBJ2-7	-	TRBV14	TGTGCCAGCGGTTGGGGGACCTACGAGCAGTACTTC	CASGWGTYEQYF
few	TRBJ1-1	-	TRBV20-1	TGCAGTGCGGTCAAAGGAAACCCGAACACTGAAGCTTTCTTT	CSAVKGNPNTEAFF
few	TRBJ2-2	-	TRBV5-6	TGTGCCAGCAGCTTGGGAGGAACGGCCGGGGAGCTGTTTTTT	CASSLGGTAGELFF
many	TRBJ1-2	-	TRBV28	TGTGCCAGCAGTTATACAGTGGCGGAAGGCTACACCTTC	CASSYTVAEGYTF
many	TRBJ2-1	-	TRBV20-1	TGCAGTGCCACGAGGGGTGGCAATGAGCAGTTCTTC	CSATRGGNEQFF
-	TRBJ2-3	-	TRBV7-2	TGTGCCAGCAGCGACCAAACAGATACGCAGTATTTT	CASSDQTDTQYF
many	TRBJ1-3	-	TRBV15	TGTGCCACCAGCAGTTTGTCCGGGGGCCCGTTCTCTGGAAACACCATATATTTT	CATSSLSGGPFSGNTIYF
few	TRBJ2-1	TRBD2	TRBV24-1	TGTGCCACCAGTGATCACCGCGGGGGTAGCTCCTACAATGAGCAGTTCTTC	CATSDHRGGSSYNEQFF
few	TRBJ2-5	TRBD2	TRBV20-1	TGCAGTGCCCTCACTAGCGGGGAGACCCAGTACTTC	CSALTSGETQYF
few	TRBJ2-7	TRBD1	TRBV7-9	TGTGCCAGCAGCGGCTTCGGACAGGGGAAACCCTACGAGCAGTACTTC	CASSGFGQGKPYEQYF